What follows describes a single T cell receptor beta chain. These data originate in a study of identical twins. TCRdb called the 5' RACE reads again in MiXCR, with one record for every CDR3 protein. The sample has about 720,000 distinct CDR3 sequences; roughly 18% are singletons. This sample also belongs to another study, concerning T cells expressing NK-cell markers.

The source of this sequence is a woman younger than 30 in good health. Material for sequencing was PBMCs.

CDR3 in amino acids: CASSTAPDGETQYF. Written as DNA, the CDR3 is TGCGCCAGCAGCACCGCCCCGGACGGAGAGACCCAGTACTTC. The chain links TRBV5-1 to TRBJ2-5; D not resolved. CDR1 SGHRS and CDR2 YFSETQ come from the germline V gene. The length of the CDR3 is 14 residues. V was clipped by 4 bases and J by 4 bases, with 14 bases between them.